Listed here are 17 T cell receptor beta chains from one sample, sequenced in a study of blood T cell repertoires in COVID-19. Libraries were prepared by immunoSEQ multiplex PCR; TCRdb keeps only in-frame clonotypes and omits some of them. The repertoire holds tens of thousands of clones, with around 81% as singletons. Specimen: peripheral blood. The receptors come from a human donor in a cohort sampled during active COVID-19.

This clone was seen more than once but under ten times. The gene calls are TRBV2 and TRBJ2-7, with 7 bases aligning to TRBD1. The CDR3 length is 15 residues. Trimming cost V 1 base and J 0 bases; bases outside gene matches: 3. Germline CDR1 SNHLY, CDR2 FYNNEI. The CDR3 loop reads CASSEDGTVSYEQYF. CDR3 bases: TGTGCCAGCAGTGAAGATGGGACAGTCTCCTACGAGCAGTACTTC.

The V and J genes are TRBV4-1 and TRBJ2-7; D not resolved. The length of the CDR3 is 14 residues. Germline CDR1 reads MGHRA; CDR2 reads YSYEKL. V was shortened by 1 base and J by 6 bases, with 13 bases between the two germline ends. CDR3 DNA: TGCGCCAGCAGCCAAGCAGGTTCTGGGTCCGAGCAGTACTTC. Translating gives CASSQAGSGSEQYF.

The chain is built from TRBV7-9 and TRBJ2-7; the D gene is possibly TRBD2 (6 bases). The CDR3 runs to 13 residues. V was clipped by 5 bases and J by 4 bases, with 12 bases between them. Germline CDR1 reads SEHNR; CDR2 reads FQNEAQ (reference sequence). The CDR3 loop is CASSPDGGYEQYF. The CDR3, as DNA: TGTGCCAGCAGCCCGGACGGGGGTTACGAGCAGTACTTC.

The V and J genes are TRBV6-2 or TRBV6-3 and TRBJ2-5, with a weak D call TRBD2 (6 bases). The CDR3 consists of 15 residues. Germline CDR1 MNHEY, CDR2 SVGEGT. Trimming stripped 4 bases from V and 10 bases from J, with 22 bases between. The CDR3 reads CASSFRPGTLFGQYF. The CDR3 nucleotides read TGTGCCAGCAGTTTCCGTCCCGGGACTTTGTTTGGCCAGTACTTC.

This clone was detected a few times. The chain has TRBV9 and TRBJ1-2; unclear D gene. Germline V CDR1 and CDR2: SGDLS, YYNGEE. The CDR3 runs 13 residues. V was trimmed by 3 bases and J by 3 bases, leaving 9 bases between them. CDR3 bases: TGTGCCAGCAGCGCTGGGAGGGACTATGGCTACACCTTC. Translating it yields CASSAGRDYGYTF. The full variable domain, completed using reference TRBV9 and TRBJ1-2, is DSGVTQTPKHLITATGQRVTLRCSPRSGDLSVYWYQQSLDQGLQFLIQYYNGEERAKGNILERFSAQQFPDLHSELNLSSLELGDSALYFCASSAGRDYGYTFGSGTRLTVV.

The rearrangement joins TRBV5-6 to TRBJ2-3; 8 bases map to TRBD1. Germline trimming cut 0 bases from V and 8 bases from J; bases unmatched to any gene: 5. The CDR3 is 14 amino acids. Germline assignment: CDR1 SGHDT and CDR2 YYEEEE. CDR3 region: CASSLARGRVTQYF. As DNA, the CDR3 is TGTGCCAGCAGCTTGGCCAGGGGGCGGGTTACGCAGTATTTT.

The chain employs TRBV7-9 and TRBJ2-7; 8 bases fit TRBD2. The CDR3 contains 17 residues. Germline CDR1 is SEHNR and CDR2 is FQNEAQ (reference sequence). V was pared by 1 base and J by 2 bases, with 10 bases of the junction left unmatched. The CDR3 DNA reads TGTGCCAGCAGCTTAGTCCCGGGACTAGTTGATACCTACGAGCAGTACTTC. Translating it yields CASSLVPGLVDTYEQYF.

The chain couples TRBV5-1 to TRBJ2-5; TRBD1 matches 10 bases. CDR1 and CDR2 (germline): SGHRS, YFSETQ. This CDR3 has 15 amino acids. The trim removed 4 bases at V and 5 bases at J, leaving 8 bases unmatched. The CDR3 region has the DNA TGCGCCAGCAGCCCGACAGGGGGCGAGGAGGAGACCCAGTACTTC. Its protein product is CASSPTGGEEETQYF.

The rearrangement joins TRBV11-2 to TRBJ1-1; D remains ambiguous. Germline-derived CDR1 and CDR2 are SGHAT and FQNNGV. This CDR3 contains 13 residues. V lost 1 base and J lost 5, with 8 bases in between. This chain's CDR3 is CASSLGRLTEAFF. The CDR3 bases are TGTGCCAGCAGCTTAGGCAGGTTAACTGAAGCTTTCTTT.

The chain uses TRBV24-1 and TRBJ2-7; tentatively, D is TRBD1 (5 bases). Trimming cost V 9 bases and J 2 bases, with 22 bases left between them. CDR3 length: 16 amino acids. Germline CDR1 reads KGHDR; CDR2 reads SFDVKD. The CDR3 loop is CATPGAGKLKTYEQYF. As DNA, the CDR3 is TGTGCCACCCCTGGGGCAGGGAAGTTAAAGACCTACGAGCAGTACTTC.

The chain is built from TRBV7-8 and TRBJ2-7; TRBD2 aligns across 8 bases. The V gene end was trimmed by 0 bases and the J gene end by 6 bases; junction bases not matched to a gene: 4. Looked up from germline, CDR1 is SGHVS and CDR2 is FQNEAQ. CDR3 length equals 14 residues. The CDR3 DNA reads TGTGCCAGCAGCTTAGCCGGGGGGGTGGCCGAGCAGTACTTC. Its translation: CASSLAGGVAEQYF.

V gene TRBV6-5 combines with J gene TRBJ1-2, with D perhaps TRBD1 (5 bases). Deletions cut 6 bases from V and 4 bases from J, with 15 bases between. CDR3 length equals 14 residues. Germline CDR1 MNHEY, CDR2 SVGAGI. The CDR3 sequence: CASSAGGEVYGYTF. The CDR3 region has the DNA TGTGCCAGCAGCGCGGGGGGAGAAGTCTATGGCTACACCTTC.

A few counts support this clone. CDR3: CASRLTSSHEQFF. CDR3 bases: TGCGCCAGCAGACTTACTAGTTCGCATGAGCAGTTCTTC. This chain links TRBV5-1 with TRBJ2-1; tentative D call: TRBD2 (5 bases). The germline V gene has CDR1 SGHRS and CDR2 YFSETQ. The CDR3 runs 13 residues. The V end was cut by 5 bases, the J end by 8 bases, with 14 bases between.

This clone was recorded once. The genes are TRBV5-1 and TRBJ1-6, with a possible D match to TRBD1 (5 bases). This CDR3 has 12 residues. Germline V CDR1 and CDR2: SGHRS, YFSETQ. The V gene lost 0 bases and the J gene lost 10 bases, with 5 bases spanning the gap. The CDR3 here is CASSLEGSPLHF. The CDR3 DNA is TGCGCCAGCAGCTTGGAGGGGTCACCCCTCCACTTT.

The chain combines TRBV27 with TRBJ2-7; tentatively, D is TRBD1 (7 bases). The germline gives CDR1 MNHEY, CDR2 SMNVEV (reference sequence). Trimming stripped 8 bases from V and 5 bases from J, with 28 bases between. The CDR3 is made up of 17 amino acids. CDR3 bases: TGTGCCAGCCGATCGCCCCCGCCGGGCCCCAGGGGGGACGAGCAGTACTTC. Amino acid sequence: CASRSPPPGPRGDEQYF.

This clone has just one count. The V call is TRBV5-5, the J call TRBJ2-1, with 7 nucleotides matching TRBD2. Losses at the gene ends were 2 bases for V and 7 bases for J; bases not matched to a gene: 0. The germline gives CDR1 SGHKS, CDR2 YYEKEE (reference sequence). This CDR3 has 12 residues. In nucleotides, the CDR3 is TGTGCCAGCAGCTTTAGCGGGAATGAGCAGTTCTTC. Its translation is CASSFSGNEQFF.

This clone was recorded once. The rearrangement links TRBV19 to TRBJ1-2; D might be TRBD1 (6 bases). From germline, CDR1 is LNHDA and CDR2 SQIVND (reference sequence). Trimming took 5 bases from V and 2 from J, leaving 9 bases between them. This CDR3 is built from 13 residues. CDR3 DNA sequence: TGTGCCAGTAGTTACGGACAGAACTATGGCTACACCTTC. The encoded protein is CASSYGQNYGYTF.